The present T cell receptor (beta chain) was sequenced within a study of cytomegalovirus exposure and HLA in healthy donors (dated by TCRdb to the late 2010s). Study-level background: According to a later analysis, the 120 or so validation repertoires were produced on the same platform as the approximately 610 repertoires of the first cohort. The study aimed to test whether signatures of past pathogen exposure could be identified by cataloging public T cell receptors. Besides the first cohort of 666 subjects, a separate validation cohort made up of 120 different subjects was used. To predict cytomegalovirus infection status, the study combined high-throughput TCR immunosequencing, statistical association of individual TCRs with disease status, and machine learning.

A remark on this clone: There is no known antigen for this receptor. Base qualities are not recorded, but no much larger clone differs from it by a single base.

Libraries were made using the immunoSEQ multiplex PCR assay. Turning to the authors' computational methods: A statistical classification framework was built to diagnose cytomegalovirus status from the catalog of TCR beta chain sequences. TCRdb carries this immuneACCESS record with in-frame sequences only. Its versions omit some clonotypes, under half of them owing to an unresolved V gene in the studies checked, with the rest unexplained. That table is the source of V, J and clone size, and D and trimming were worked out from the DNA. Here the sample has a few hundred thousand clones; 80% to 90% occur a single time. 1% of the sample goes to the ten largest clones. Study-level results and caveats: A later analysis lacked HLA typing for the validation cohort, so it scored co-occurrence in that cohort across all 120 or so repertoires. According to the authors, the approach could potentially be generalized to other disease states and immunological phenotypes. The study gave a list of 150 to 200 TCR beta chains associated with cytomegalovirus. Most TCR sequences were observed very rarely across donors, whereas some public TCRs were present in many individuals. Cytomegalovirus status was reported to be diagnosed by the classifier with high specificity and sensitivity in both the original and validation cohorts. In vitro tests confirmed that three of the cytomegalovirus-associated TCR beta chains recognize cytomegalovirus antigens. Of the cluster scores, approximately 95% were above 0 in a later analysis, which found that TCRs clustered in the first cohort also tended to co-occur in the approximately 130 validation repertoires.

The donors belonged to the validation cohort of around 130 subjects, which was separate from the approximately 700-subject first cohort. Looking up the germline V gene yields CDR1 SGHNT and CDR2 YENEEA. The CDR3 runs 14 amino acids, cysteine and phenylalanine included. Only the CDR3 portion is preserved as DNA: 42 bases, with reading frame beginning at the first base. Trimming takes 4 bases from V and 4 bases from J, and the germline ends sit 14 bases apart. Sequencing used PBMCs. The sequence joins TRBV11-3 to TRBJ2-7, and TRBD1 may be the D gene, going by 6 matching bases. The TCR originated in a woman aged 18-29 years in good health and CMV-seronegative. The DNA sequence is given as TGTGCCAGCAGCTCCCAACAGGGAAATTACGAGCAGTACTTC. It encodes CASSSQQGNYEQYF. With the portions outside the CDR3 filled from the reference TRBV11-3 and TRBJ2-7 genes, the complete variable region becomes EAGVVQSPRYKIIEKKQPVAFWCNPISGHNTLYWYLQNLGQGPELLIRYENEEAVDDSQLPKDRFSAERLKGVDSTLKIQPAELGDSAVYLCASSSQQGNYEQYFGPGTRLTVT.